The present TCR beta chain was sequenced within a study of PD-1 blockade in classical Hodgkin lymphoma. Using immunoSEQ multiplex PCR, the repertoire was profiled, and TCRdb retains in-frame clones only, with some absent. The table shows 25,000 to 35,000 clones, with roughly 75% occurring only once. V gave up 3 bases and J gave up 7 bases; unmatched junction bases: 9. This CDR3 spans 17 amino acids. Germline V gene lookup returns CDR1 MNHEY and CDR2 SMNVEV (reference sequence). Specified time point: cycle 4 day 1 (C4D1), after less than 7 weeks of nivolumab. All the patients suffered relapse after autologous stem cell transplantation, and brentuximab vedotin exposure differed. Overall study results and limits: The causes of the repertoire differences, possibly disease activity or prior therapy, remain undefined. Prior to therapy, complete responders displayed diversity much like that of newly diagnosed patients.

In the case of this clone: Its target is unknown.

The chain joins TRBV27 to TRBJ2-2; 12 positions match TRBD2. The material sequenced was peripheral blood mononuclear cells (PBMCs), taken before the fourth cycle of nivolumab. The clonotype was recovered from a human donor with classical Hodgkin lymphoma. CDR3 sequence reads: CASSFSSGRAYVGELFF. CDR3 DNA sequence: TGTGCCAGCAGTTTCTCTAGCGGGAGGGCCTATGTCGGGGAGCTGTTTTTT.